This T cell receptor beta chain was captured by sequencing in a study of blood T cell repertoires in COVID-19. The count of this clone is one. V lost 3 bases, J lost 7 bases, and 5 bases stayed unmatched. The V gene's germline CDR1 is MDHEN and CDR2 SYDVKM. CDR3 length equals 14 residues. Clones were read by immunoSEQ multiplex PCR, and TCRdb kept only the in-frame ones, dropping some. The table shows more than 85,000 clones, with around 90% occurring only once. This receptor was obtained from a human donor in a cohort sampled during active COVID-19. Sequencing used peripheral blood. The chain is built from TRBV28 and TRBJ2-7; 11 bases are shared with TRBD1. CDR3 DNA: TGTGCCAGCAGTTTCCCCGGGACAGGGGGGGAGCAGTACTTC. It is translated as CASSFPGTGGEQYF.